The 32 T cell receptor beta chains given below trace back to one sample, sequenced in a study of identifying expanded T cells in peripheral blood. TCRdb's table, derived via immunoSEQ multiplex PCR, lists solely in-frame clones and lacks some. The sample lists just under 65,000 clones; over 75% were seen once. Sequencing was done on a sample of blood. These receptor sequences come from a person aged 18-69 years in good health.

The V and J genes are TRBV5-1 and TRBJ1-1, with D perhaps TRBD1 (5 bases). This CDR3 contains 15 residues. The V gene lost 2 bases and the J gene lost 0 bases, with 11 bases spanning the gap. Germline V gives CDR1 SGHRS, CDR2 YFSETQ. This CDR3 is CASSLYGTVNTEAFF. CDR3 coding DNA: TGCGCCAGCAGCTTATACGGGACGGTGAACACTGAAGCTTTCTTT.

The chain carries TRBV4-2 and TRBJ2-5; TRBD1 matches 11 bases. This CDR3 has 14 amino acids. The trim removed 1 base at V and 9 bases at J, leaving 4 bases unmatched. Germline V gene sequence: CDR1 LGHNA, CDR2 YNFKEQ. CDR3 sequence (DNA): TGTGCCAGCAGCCAAGCGGGGACAGGGGGTGCCCAGTACTTC. Its protein product is CASSQAGTGGAQYF.

The V and J genes are TRBV4-1 and TRBJ2-4; 8 nucleotides align to TRBD2. With 0 bases clipped from V and 2 bases from J, the junction kept 6 bases outside the gene matches. The CDR3 length is 17 residues. Germline CDR1 is MGHRA and CDR2 is YSYEKL. The CDR3 sequence: CASSQEGTRNPKNIQYF. CDR3 DNA: TGCGCCAGCAGCCAAGAAGGGACTAGGAATCCCAAAAACATTCAGTACTTC.

This chain joins TRBV5-1 and TRBJ2-7, with 8 bases fitting TRBD2. Germline-derived CDR1 and CDR2 are SGHRS and YFSETQ. The CDR3 runs to 14 residues. V gave up 4 bases and J gave up 2 bases; unmatched junction bases: 5. CDR3 coding DNA: TGCGCCAGCAGCATCACTAGCGGTCCCTACGAGCAGTACTTC. This sequence encodes CASSITSGPYEQYF.

The chain links TRBV4-2 to TRBJ2-6; D gene ambiguous. V dropped 0 bases and J dropped 0 bases, with 3 bases sitting between them. The CDR3 consists of 15 residues. Germline CDR1 reads LGHNA; CDR2 reads YNFKEQ. The CDR3 nucleotides read TGTGCCAGCAGCCAAGACAGCTCTGGGGCCAACGTCCTGACTTTC. As protein: CASSQDSSGANVLTF.

The chain employs TRBV5-1 and TRBJ1-6; 8 nucleotides align to TRBD1. CDR1 and CDR2 (germline): SGHRS, YFSETQ. The V segment lost 4 bases and the J segment 10 bases; nucleotides outside the gene matches: 13. The CDR3 covers 16 residues. CDR3 nucleotides: TGCGCCAGCAGCGTTGGACAGGGCCTATACAAGTCACCCCTCCACTTT. Protein: CASSVGQGLYKSPLHF. Variable domain in full (rest from reference TRBV5-1 and TRBJ1-6): KAGVTQTPRYLIKTRGQQVTLSCSPISGHRSVSWYQQTPGQGLQFLFEYFSETQRNKGNFPGRFSGRQFSNSRSEMNVSTLELGDSALYLCASSVGQGLYKSPLHFGNGTRLTVT.

This clone occurred a few times. This chain connects TRBV19 to TRBJ2-4, with D possibly being TRBD1 (5 bases). Deletions cut 3 bases from V and 9 bases from J, with 15 bases between. This CDR3 is built from 14 residues. CDR1 is LNHDA, CDR2 SQIVND, per germline (reference sequence). In nucleotides, the CDR3 is TGTGCCAGTAGTATCCTGACAGAAGCTAGCATTCAGTACTTC. Translation: CASSILTEASIQYF. The variable domain in full, with the rest retrieved from reference TRBV19 and TRBJ2-4, is DGGITQSPKYLFRKEGQNVTLSCEQNLNHDAMYWYRQDPGQGLRLIYYSQIVNDFQKGDIAEGYSVSREKKESFPLTVTSAQKNPTAFYLCASSILTEASIQYFGAGTRLSVL.

This chain links TRBV5-1 with TRBJ2-5, with a tentative D call TRBD2 (6 bases). CDR1 and CDR2 from the germline V gene are SGHRS and YFSETQ. V lost 4 bases and J 3 bases, leaving 16 bases between the germline ends. The CDR3 has 15 residues. Here the CDR3 reads CASSVNGRREETQYF. Here the CDR3 DNA reads TGCGCCAGCAGCGTCAATGGACGGAGGGAAGAGACCCAGTACTTC.

The chain joins TRBV5-1 to TRBJ2-7; D call uncertain. Germline assignment: CDR1 SGHRS and CDR2 YFSETQ. The CDR3 totals 13 residues. V lost 2 bases and J lost 3, with 9 bases in between. CDR3 in amino acids: CASSFADNYEQYF. The CDR3 nucleotides read TGCGCCAGCAGCTTCGCGGATAACTACGAGCAGTACTTC.

The chain employs TRBV29-1 and TRBJ2-3, with TRBD1 as a possible D gene (6 bases). Germline V gives CDR1 SQVTM, CDR2 ANQGSEA. V lost 7 bases and J 0 bases, leaving 11 bases between the germline ends. This CDR3 has 13 residues. The CDR3 coding sequence is TGCAGCGCTGAGACAGGTAGCACAGATACGCAGTATTTT. Amino acids: CSAETGSTDTQYF.

The CDR3 loop is CSARDGGRAFF. CDR3 coding DNA: TGCAGTGCTAGAGATGGGGGCAGGGCTTTCTTT. This chain joins TRBV20-1 and TRBJ1-1; TRBD1 might be the D (6 bases). CDR3 length: 11 amino acids. V was clipped by 0 bases and J by 11 bases, with 10 bases between them. Germline V gives CDR1 DFQATT, CDR2 SNEGSKA (reference sequence).

This sequence joins TRBV23-1 and TRBJ2-1, with D unclear. TRBV23-1 is an ORF, with its function uncertain. The V end lost 0 bases, the J end lost 8 bases, and 20 bases lay between the germline ends. The CDR3 contains 17 residues. The DNA of the CDR3 is TGCGCCAGCAGTCAATCGAATGTCAGCGTGGGTATTGATGAGCAGTTCTTC. Protein: CASSQSNVSVGIDEQFF.

The J gene is TRBJ2-3, the V gene TRBV5-4, with D uncertain. Between the trimmed V and J ends, which lost 1 base and 0 bases, there was a span of 0 bases. CDR1 SGHNT and CDR2 YYREEE come from the germline V gene (reference sequence). The CDR3 runs to 12 residues. The CDR3, as DNA: TGTGCCAGCAGCTTGAGCACAGATACGCAGTATTTT. This codes for CASSLSTDTQYF.

This clone was seen just once. The chain combines TRBV4-1 with TRBJ2-1, with TRBD2 matching over 8 bases. The CDR3 extends over 15 amino acids. CDR1 and CDR2 (germline): MGHRA, YSYEKL. The ends lost 4 bases at V and 9 bases at J; junction bases unmatched: 11. Here the CDR3 DNA reads TGCGCCAGCAGCCGGGGACTAGAAAGGGGGAGTGAGCAGTTCTTC. Amino acid sequence: CASSRGLERGSEQFF.

This chain links TRBV9 with TRBJ2-7; 8 bases line up with TRBD2. CDR1 and CDR2 from the germline V gene are SGDLS and YYNGEE. Unmatched junction bases numbered 3, after V lost 1 base and J lost 0 bases. This CDR3 has 15 residues. The CDR3 DNA is TGTGCCAGCAGCGTAAGGGGGACTAGCTCCTACGAGCAGTACTTC. It is translated as CASSVRGTSSYEQYF.

J is TRBJ1-2 and V is TRBV6-1, with TRBD1 identical over 11 bases. The trim removed 11 bases at V and 7 bases at J, leaving 12 bases unmatched. CDR1 and CDR2 (germline): MNHNS, SASEGT. The length of the CDR3 is 14 residues. CDR3 sequence: CACDPGTGGSGYTF. The CDR3 coding sequence is TGTGCCTGCGACCCCGGGACAGGGGGATCTGGCTACACCTTC.

The V gene is TRBV6-4, the J gene TRBJ2-6, with D perhaps matching TRBD1 (5 bases). V lost 6 bases, J lost 0 bases, and 9 bases lay in between. Germline V lookup: CDR1 MRHNA, CDR2 SNTAGT. The CDR3 runs to 15 residues. CDR3 nucleotides: TGTGCCAGCAGGGCTGACAGCTCTGGGGCCAACGTCCTGACTTTC. Translated, it gives CASRADSSGANVLTF.

The chain carries TRBV30 and TRBJ1-2; no clear D gene. The germline V gene has CDR1 GTSNPN and CDR2 SVGIG (reference sequence). Trimming took 5 bases from V and 8 from J, leaving 15 bases between them. The CDR3 contains 12 residues. CDR3 residues: CAWWTRAGGYTF. The CDR3 DNA follows: TGTGCCTGGTGGACGAGGGCTGGCGGCTACACCTTC.

This chain uses TRBV29-1 with TRBJ2-3; 9 nucleotides align to TRBD2. There are 14 residues in the CDR3. Germline V gives CDR1 SQVTM, CDR2 ANQGSEA. V was pared by 4 bases and J by 5 bases, with 7 bases of the junction left unmatched. The CDR3 DNA reads as TGCAGCGTTGCCCCAGCGGGAGGCCAAGATACGCAGTATTTT. Protein product: CSVAPAGGQDTQYF.

For the CDR3, the DNA is TGCAGCGTTCCTGGTGGGGGATTAACTGAAGCTTTCTTT. It codes for CSVPGGGLTEAFF. The chain is built from TRBV29-1 and TRBJ1-1, with a possible D match to TRBD1 (5 bases). V dropped 5 bases and J dropped 5 bases, with 15 bases sitting between them. Germline V gives CDR1 SQVTM, CDR2 ANQGSEA. The CDR3 sequence is 13 residues long.

This chain links TRBV4-1 with TRBJ1-1, with unresolved D. CDR1 MGHRA and CDR2 YSYEKL come from the germline V gene. With 8 bases removed from V and 0 bases from J, the gap between germline ends came to 7 bases. The CDR3 loop spans 12 amino acids. CDR3 coding DNA: TGCGCCAGCGGTGTAGTGAACACTGAAGCTTTCTTT. This translates into CASGVVNTEAFF.

CDR3 protein: CASSSTLSFGNIQFF. DNA of the CDR3: TGTGCCAGCAGCTCAACTCTCTCATTCGGGAATATACAGTTCTTC. The rearrangement uses TRBV7-2 and TRBJ2-1; perhaps TRBD2 as D (5 bases). The CDR3 is made up of 15 amino acids. Trimming took 4 bases from V and 13 from J, leaving 23 bases between them. Germline V CDR1 and CDR2: SGHTA, FQGNSA.

This clone showed up just a few times. The chain has TRBV9 and TRBJ2-5; D not certain. Germline V lookup: CDR1 SGDLS, CDR2 YYNGEE. V gave up 2 bases and J gave up 5 bases, with 16 bases separating them. The CDR3 runs to 15 residues. This chain's CDR3 is CASSVLPGLGETQYF. For the CDR3, the DNA is TGTGCCAGCAGCGTCCTACCGGGCCTCGGGGAGACCCAGTACTTC.

The chain carries TRBV5-1 and TRBJ1-2; D is unclear. V lost 7 bases, J lost 6 bases, and 22 bases lay in between. The CDR3 loop spans 15 amino acids. Germline loops: CDR1 SGHRS, CDR2 YFSETQ. CDR3 nucleotides: TGCGCCAGCCGCAGTTCTTTACAGATTTTGGATGGCTACACCTTC. Encoded protein: CASRSSLQILDGYTF.

The V gene is TRBV14, the J gene TRBJ1-6; D possibly corresponds to TRBD1 (6 bases). This CDR3 comprises 18 residues. CDR1 is SGHDN, CDR2 FVKESK, per germline. V was pared by 3 bases and J by 1 base, with 16 bases between. The chain's CDR3 is CASSHSTGSASYNSPLHF. In nucleotides, the CDR3 is TGTGCCAGCAGCCATTCGACAGGTTCCGCTTCCTATAATTCACCCCTCCACTTT.

In its sample, this clone was seen once. The CDR3 sequence is CASSVRDGLTNEQFF. The CDR3 DNA reads TGTGCCAGCAGTGTCCGCGATGGACTCACTAATGAGCAGTTCTTC. V usage is TRBV6-1 and J usage is TRBJ2-1; perhaps TRBD2 as D (5 bases). The V gene's germline CDR1 is MNHNS and CDR2 SASEGT. The CDR3 extends over 15 amino acids. Trimming left V 4 bases short and J 7 bases short, with 17 bases between.

The V gene is TRBV19, the J gene TRBJ2-3; TRBD1 or TRBD2 may be the D gene (5 bases each). V lost 2 bases and J 3 bases, leaving 15 bases between the germline ends. This CDR3 contains 16 residues. CDR1 and CDR2 from the germline V gene are LNHDA and SQIVND (reference sequence). CDR3 in DNA: TGTGCCAGTAGTATATTATCAGGGACCGGGACAGATACGCAGTATTTT. It encodes CASSILSGTGTDTQYF.

This chain links TRBV5-1 with TRBJ2-1, with D possibly matching TRBD1 (6 bases). Trimming cost V 3 bases and J 9 bases, with 22 bases left between them. Germline V gene sequence: CDR1 SGHRS, CDR2 YFSETQ. The CDR3 has 16 amino acids. This CDR3 reads CASSSTQGGGYGEQFF. The CDR3 DNA follows: TGCGCCAGCAGCTCGACACAGGGTGGGGGCTACGGTGAGCAGTTCTTC. Full variable domain (missing parts from reference TRBV5-1 and TRBJ2-1): KAGVTQTPRYLIKTRGQQVTLSCSPISGHRSVSWYQQTPGQGLQFLFEYFSETQRNKGNFPGRFSGRQFSNSRSEMNVSTLELGDSALYLCASSSTQGGGYGEQFFGPGTRLTVL.

The chain employs TRBV7-9 and TRBJ1-5; maybe TRBD1 (6 bases). The CDR3 contains 15 residues. Germline V CDR1 and CDR2: SEHNR, FQNEAQ (reference sequence). Between the trimmed V and J ends, which lost 1 base and 0 bases, there was a span of 7 bases. CDR3 sequence: CASSLGGASNQPQHF. The CDR3 DNA reads as TGTGCCAGCAGCTTAGGGGGGGCTAGCAATCAGCCCCAGCATTTT.

V usage is TRBV6-6 and J usage is TRBJ2-1; the match to TRBD1 covers 8 bases. The CDR3 is 15 residues long. Germline CDR1 MNHNY, CDR2 SVGAGI (reference sequence). The ends lost 2 bases at V and 9 bases at J; junction bases unmatched: 9. CDR3 sequence reads: CASSYQDRASGEQFF. The CDR3, as DNA: TGTGCCAGCAGTTACCAGGACAGGGCTAGTGGTGAGCAGTTCTTC.

The rearrangement links TRBV5-1 to TRBJ2-1; 10 nucleotides match TRBD2. The CDR3 covers 15 residues. Germline CDR1 is SGHRS and CDR2 is YFSETQ. With V trimmed by 9 bases and J by 7 bases, 13 bases remained unmatched. The CDR3: CATKEVAGGGNEQFF. For the CDR3, the DNA is TGCGCCACCAAGGAGGTAGCGGGAGGAGGGAATGAGCAGTTCTTC.

V gene TRBV5-4 combines with J gene TRBJ1-3, with D perhaps TRBD1 (6 bases). V was shortened by 0 bases and J by 1 base, with 8 bases between the two germline ends. The CDR3 is made up of 15 amino acids. Germline assignment: CDR1 SGHNT and CDR2 YYREEE (reference sequence). CDR3 in amino acids: CASSLGRGSGNTIYF. CDR3 DNA sequence: TGTGCCAGCAGCTTGGGGAGGGGGTCTGGAAACACCATATATTTT.